This T cell receptor beta chain emerged from a study of T-cell reconstitution after alpha-beta-depleted transplantation in children. It was with unique molecular identifiers that the TCRbeta library was prepared. From the PCR reads, TCRdb called clonotypes with MiXCR, one entry per CDR3 protein. The data contain approximately 500,000 distinct CDR3 sequences, 25% to 30% of them singletons. Trimming removed 8 bases at V and 7 bases at J, with 12 bases between. The CDR3 is 11 residues long. Germline values: CDR1 DFQATT, CDR2 SNEGSKA (reference sequence). Study-wide results and caveats: Diversity of TCRbeta at day 60 was high in some patients, arising from surviving recipient T cells and thymic progenitors. Several hundred expanded graft clones reportedly gave rise to the alpha-beta T cells present about two months after transplant. T-cell numbers and diversity, one year after transplant, stemmed largely from T cells that were newly produced.

Only a few counts were recorded for this clonotype. Antigen unknown. The rearrangement uses TRBV20-1 and TRBJ2-1; tentative D call: TRBD2 (6 bases). Sequenced material: PBMCs, taken before TCRalphabeta/CD19-depleted stem cell transplant. The receptor was isolated from a boy in the first two years of life with Wiskott-Aldrich syndrome, due to receive a stem cell transplant. The CDR3 here is CSPLEGNEQFF. Written as DNA, the CDR3 is TGCAGTCCTCTGGAGGGGAATGAGCAGTTCTTC.